The entry below gives a single T cell receptor beta chain sequence along with its context. What it recognizes is unknown. Trimming removed 0 bases from V and 6 bases from J; junction bases left unmatched: 7. Germline loops: CDR1 MGHRA, CDR2 YSYEKL. The CDR3 is made up of 17 amino acids. The assay was immunoSEQ multiplex PCR, and TCRdb's table has in-frame clones only and misses some. Among more than 2 million clones, approximately 96% were seen once, and the ten largest hold roughly 0.13%. The sample comes from a study of shared clonotypes between healthy human individuals. General study points: Sequencing depth was expected to influence donor clonotype sharing.

Sequencing was carried out using naive CD4+ T cells sorted from blood. Subset meaning: CD45RA+ positively selected. The sequence was obtained from a man aged 18 to 29 in good health. The rearrangement joins TRBV4-1 to TRBJ2-1, with TRBD2 matching over 11 bases. The CDR3 loop is CASSQEVLAGGSNEQFF. The CDR3 DNA reads as TGCGCCAGCAGCCAAGAAGTCCTAGCGGGAGGAAGCAATGAGCAGTTCTTC.